This entry is about one T cell receptor (beta chain). No antigen is known for it. The V gene lost 10 bases and the J gene lost 4 bases, with 16 bases spanning the gap. This CDR3 has 14 amino acids. Per the germline V gene, CDR1 is SEHNR and CDR2 is FQNEAQ (reference sequence). The investigators amplified TCR beta CDR3 regions from RNA transcripts. The HTBI primer set drove a first-round RT-PCR of the TCR CDR3. TCRdb re-derived calls from the multiplex PCR reads in MiXCR, one entry per CDR3 protein. The profile shows about 560,000 distinct CDR3 sequences, 16% of them singletons. The data belong to a study of T cells in Graves' hyperthyroidism and ophthalmopathy. Study-wide points: Blood also carried most thyroid clonotypes expanded above 0.001. Model predictions of ophthalmopathy came a median approximately 6 months before onset.

Uncontrolled infection, other autoimmune disease, pregnancy and lactation each barred patients from inclusion. Diagnosing involved the use of clinical symptoms, serum thyroxine and TRAb, thyroid ultrasound and orbital computed tomography. The chain couples TRBV7-9 to TRBJ2-2; D gene uncertain. The sequenced sample was blood. The receptor's source is a young woman with Graves' hyperthyroidism. CDR3 bases: TGTGCCATCAACCGACAAGCCCCCACCGGGGAGCTGTTTTTT. It encodes CAINRQAPTGELFF. Together with reference TRBV7-9 and TRBJ2-2, the CDR3 gives the full variable domain: DTGVSQNPRHKITKRGQNVTFRCDPISEHNRLYWYRQTLGQGPEFLTYFQNEAQLEKSRLLSDRFSAERPKGSFSTLEIQRTEQGDSAMYLCAINRQAPTGELFFGEGSRLTVL.